A selection of T cell receptor beta chains follows, all from one sample in a study of T cells after posttransplantation cyclophosphamide. Using immunoSEQ multiplex PCR, the repertoire was profiled, and TCRdb retains in-frame clones only, with some absent. This sample carries tens of thousands of clones, none of them present only once. Sequencing was done on a sample of PBMCs. Receptors were obtained from a woman aged 50 to 60 in good health and a related stem cell transplant donor. Both conserved end residues are part of each CDR3. A D gene is named only where the DNA matches it firmly. Part of the rows lack a size; the others show once, few, many or a class for expanded clones.

v_call	j_call	d_call	clone_size	cdr3_aa	cdr3_nt
TRBV7-2	TRBJ2-5	TRBD2	many	CASSLASGPWVTQYF	TGTGCCAGCAGCTTAGCTAGCGGGCCCTGGGTGACCCAGTACTTC
TRBV30	TRBJ1-4	.	many	CAWSGASEKLFF	TGTGCCTGGAGTGGGGCGAGTGAAAAACTGTTTTTT
TRBV30	TRBJ2-5	.	many	CAWSEAQETQYF	TGTGCCTGGAGTGAAGCCCAAGAGACCCAGTACTTC
TRBV18	TRBJ2-1	TRBD2	many	CASSRGGAYNEQFF	TGTGCCAGCTCACGCGGGGGGGCTTACAATGAGCAGTTCTTC
TRBV5-1	TRBJ2-5	.	many	CASSLGAGRETQYF	TGCGCCAGCAGCTTGGGCGCGGGAAGGGAGACCCAGTACTTC
TRBV30	TRBJ2-3	.	many	CASAGRTDTQYF	TGTGCCTCGGCGGGGAGGACAGATACGCAGTATTTT
TRBV6-1	TRBJ1-1	TRBD1	many	CASSLNRGGTEAFF	TGTGCCAGCAGCCTAAACAGGGGTGGCACTGAAGCTTTCTTT
TRBV7-9	TRBJ2-7	.	many	CASSRAPGPLYEQYF	TGTGCCAGCAGCCGCGCGCCAGGGCCGTTATACGAGCAGTACTTC
TRBV7-3	TRBJ1-5	.	.	CASSSPPTGLINQPQHF	TGTGCCAGCAGCTCCCCCCCGACAGGTCTGATCAATCAGCCCCAGCATTTT
TRBV6-5	TRBJ1-1	TRBD1	many	CASSYDRANTEAFF	TGTGCCAGCAGTTACGACAGGGCGAACACTGAAGCTTTCTTT
TRBV4-3	TRBJ1-6	TRBD1	many	CASSQVRDSDSPLHF	TGCGCCAGCAGCCAAGTTAGGGACAGTGATTCACCCCTCCACTTT